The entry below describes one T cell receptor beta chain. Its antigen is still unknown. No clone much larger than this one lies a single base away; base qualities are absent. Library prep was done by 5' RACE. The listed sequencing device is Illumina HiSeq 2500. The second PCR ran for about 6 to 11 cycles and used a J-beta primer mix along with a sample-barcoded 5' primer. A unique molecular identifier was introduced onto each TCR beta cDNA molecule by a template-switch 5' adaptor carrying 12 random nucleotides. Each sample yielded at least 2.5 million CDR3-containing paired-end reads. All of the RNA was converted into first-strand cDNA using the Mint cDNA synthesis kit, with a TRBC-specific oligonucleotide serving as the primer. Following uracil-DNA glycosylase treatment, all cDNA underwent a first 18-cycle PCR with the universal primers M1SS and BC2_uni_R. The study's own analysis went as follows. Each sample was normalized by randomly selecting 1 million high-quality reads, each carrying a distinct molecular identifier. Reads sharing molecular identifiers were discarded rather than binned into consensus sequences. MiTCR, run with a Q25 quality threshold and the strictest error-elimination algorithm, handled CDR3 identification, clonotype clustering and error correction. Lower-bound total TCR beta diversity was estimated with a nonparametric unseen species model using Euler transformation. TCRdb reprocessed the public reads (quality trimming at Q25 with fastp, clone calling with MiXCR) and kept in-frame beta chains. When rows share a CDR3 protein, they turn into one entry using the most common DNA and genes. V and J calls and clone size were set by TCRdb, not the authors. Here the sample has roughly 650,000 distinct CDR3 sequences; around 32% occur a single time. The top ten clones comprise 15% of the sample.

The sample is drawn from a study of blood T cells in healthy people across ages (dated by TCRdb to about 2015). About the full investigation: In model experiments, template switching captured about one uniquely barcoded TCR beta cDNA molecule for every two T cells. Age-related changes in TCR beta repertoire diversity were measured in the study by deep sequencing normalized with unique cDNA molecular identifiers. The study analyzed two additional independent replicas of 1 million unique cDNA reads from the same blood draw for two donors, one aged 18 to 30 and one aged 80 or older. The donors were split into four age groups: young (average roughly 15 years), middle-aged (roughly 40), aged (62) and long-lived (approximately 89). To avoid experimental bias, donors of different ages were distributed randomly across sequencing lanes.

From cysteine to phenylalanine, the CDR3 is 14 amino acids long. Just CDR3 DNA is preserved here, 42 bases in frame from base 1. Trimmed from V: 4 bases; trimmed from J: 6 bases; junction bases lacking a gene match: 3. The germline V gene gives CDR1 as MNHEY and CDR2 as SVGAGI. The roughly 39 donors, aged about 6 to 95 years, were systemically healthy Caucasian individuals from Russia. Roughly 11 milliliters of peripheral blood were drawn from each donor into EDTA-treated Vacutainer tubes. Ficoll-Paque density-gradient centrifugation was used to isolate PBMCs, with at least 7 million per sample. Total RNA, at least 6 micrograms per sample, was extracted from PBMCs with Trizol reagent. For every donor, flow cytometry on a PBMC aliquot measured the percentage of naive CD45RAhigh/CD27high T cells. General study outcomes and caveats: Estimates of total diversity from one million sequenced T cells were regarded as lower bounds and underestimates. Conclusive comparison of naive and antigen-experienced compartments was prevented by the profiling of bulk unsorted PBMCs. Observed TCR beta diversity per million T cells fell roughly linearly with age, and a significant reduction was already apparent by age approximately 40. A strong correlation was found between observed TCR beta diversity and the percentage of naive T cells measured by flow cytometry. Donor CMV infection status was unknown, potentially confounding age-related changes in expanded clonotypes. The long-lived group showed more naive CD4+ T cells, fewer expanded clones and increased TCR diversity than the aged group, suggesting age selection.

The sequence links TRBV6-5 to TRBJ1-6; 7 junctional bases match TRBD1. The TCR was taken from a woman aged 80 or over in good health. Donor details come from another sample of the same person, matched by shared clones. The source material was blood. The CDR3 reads CASSWTGFNSPLHF. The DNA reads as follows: TGTGCCAGCAGTTGGACAGGATTTAATTCACCCCTCCACTTT.